One and the same sample provided the 32 T cell receptor beta chains below, sequenced in a study of cytomegalovirus exposure and HLA in healthy donors. Sequenced by immunoSEQ multiplex PCR; TCRdb stores in-frame clones only, minus some. The sample holds tens of thousands of clones, more than 85% seen once. The specimen was PBMCs. Receptor source: a man in his late teens or twenties in good health and CMV-seronegative.

The chain combines TRBV29-1 with TRBJ2-1; 9 bases align to TRBD2. CDR3 length equals 12 residues. CDR1 SQVTM and CDR2 ANQGSEA come from the germline V gene. With V trimmed by 6 bases and J by 6 bases, 3 bases remained unmatched. CDR3 residues: CSVRSGGNEQFF. The CDR3 coding sequence is TGCAGCGTCCGTAGCGGGGGCAATGAGCAGTTCTTC.

V is TRBV21-1 and J is TRBJ2-7; TRBD2, as called in the table, went unchecked against the DNA. TRBV21-1 is given as a pseudogene. The length of the CDR3 is 16 residues. Here the CDR3 DNA reads TGTGCCAGCAGCAAAGTGGGGAGGAAAAAAACCTACGAGCAGTACTTC. Protein product: CASSKVGRKKTYEQYF.

The chain has TRBV5-1 and TRBJ2-5; D might be TRBD2 (6 bases). Germline V gene data show CDR1 as SGHRS and CDR2 as YFSETQ. Trimming left V 4 bases short and J 4 bases short, with 14 bases between. This CDR3 has 14 residues. CDR3 DNA sequence: TGCGCCAGCAGCACCGGCGGGACCCGAGAGACCCAGTACTTC. Translated, it gives CASSTGGTRETQYF.

J is TRBJ1-5 and V is TRBV19; D may be TRBD1 (5 bases). Trimming removed 4 bases from V and 5 bases from J, with 15 bases in between. Germline V CDR1 and CDR2: LNHDA, SQIVND (reference sequence). The CDR3 spans 15 residues. Here the CDR3 DNA reads TGTGCCAGTAGTAGGGGGAGGGAGATGGATCAGCCCCAGCATTTT. Encoded protein: CASSRGREMDQPQHF.

The chain has TRBV7-2 and TRBJ1-3, with 10 bases fitting TRBD1. Germline CDR1 and CDR2: SGHTA and FQGNSA. With V trimmed by 4 bases and J by 4 bases, 4 bases remained unmatched. The length of the CDR3 is 15 residues. As DNA, the CDR3 is TGTGCCAGCAGCTACGACAGGGGGCCCGGAAACACCATATATTTT. Translation gives CASSYDRGPGNTIYF.

J is TRBJ2-2 and V is TRBV6-4; the match to TRBD2 covers 7 bases. V lost 6 bases and J lost 6; bases outside the gene matches: 7. CDR1 is MRHNA and CDR2 is SNTAGT in the germline V gene. CDR3 length equals 14 residues. Here the CDR3 reads CASRPRGEAGELFF. CDR3 bases: TGTGCCAGCAGACCCCGGGGGGAAGCCGGGGAGCTGTTTTTT.

The chain combines TRBV11-3 with TRBJ2-7; 7 bases are shared with TRBD2. The CDR3 runs to 14 residues. Germline V gene sequence: CDR1 SGHNT, CDR2 YENEEA. The junction had 10 bases not matched to a gene; V was cut back by 5 bases and J by 6 bases. CDR3 DNA sequence: TGTGCCAGCAGCCCCCCTGGGGGGGGGATCGAGCAGTACTTC. The encoded protein is CASSPPGGGIEQYF.

Concerning this clone: Other DNA sequences in the same sample also yield this CDR3. The chain recombines TRBV30 with TRBJ1-1; D unresolved. V was pared by 0 bases and J by 1 base, with 6 bases between. Germline V gives CDR1 GTSNPN, CDR2 SVGIG (reference sequence). This CDR3 contains 13 residues. The CDR3 region is CAWSVRGNTEAFF. In DNA form, the CDR3 reads TGTGCCTGGAGTGTAAGAGGGAACACTGAAGCTTTCTTT. Full variable domain (rest looked up from reference TRBV30 and TRBJ1-1): SQTIHQWPATLVQPVGSPLSLECTVEGTSNPNLYWYRQAAGRGLQLLFYSVGIGQISSEVPQNLSASRPQDRQFILSSKKLLLSDSGFYLCAWSVRGNTEAFFGQGTRLTVV.

The genes are TRBV25-1 and TRBJ2-2, with TRBD2 as a possible D gene (6 bases). V lost 3 bases, J lost 3 bases, and 11 bases lay in between. From germline, CDR1 is MGHDK and CDR2 SYGVNS. The CDR3 extends over 15 amino acids. In DNA, the CDR3 is TGTGCCAGCAGTGAGCCTAGCGTGGACACCGGGGAGCTGTTTTTT. Its translation is CASSEPSVDTGELFF.

This sequence joins TRBV25-1 and TRBJ2-7, with 8 bases fitting TRBD1. V trimming: 8 bases; J trimming: 6 bases; junction bases outside the gene matches: 3. The CDR3 is made up of 11 amino acids. Germline loops: CDR1 MGHDK, CDR2 SYGVNS. CDR3 in DNA: TGTGCCAGCGGAACAGGGGGCGAGCAGTACTTC. Protein: CASGTGGEQYF.

V and J are TRBV6-5 and TRBJ1-2; no reliable D call. V gave up 0 bases and J gave up 4 bases, with 6 bases separating them. The CDR3 consists of 13 residues. Germline values: CDR1 MNHEY, CDR2 SVGAGI. CDR3 sequence: CASSYSTGYGYTF. CDR3 nucleotides: TGTGCCAGCAGTTACTCGACGGGCTATGGCTACACCTTC.

The rearrangement joins TRBV28 to TRBJ2-7; D may be TRBD1 (6 bases). Germline CDR1 and CDR2: MDHEN and SYDVKM. The V end was cut by 4 bases, the J end by 4 bases, with 17 bases between. The CDR3 sequence is 15 residues long. The CDR3 sequence is CASSYTGNNDYEQYF. The CDR3 DNA reads as TGTGCCAGCAGTTATACAGGGAATAACGATTACGAGCAGTACTTC. The variable domain in full, with the rest retrieved from reference TRBV28 and TRBJ2-7, is DVKVTQSSRYLVKRTGEKVFLECVQDMDHENMFWYRQDPGLGLRLIYFSYDVKMKEKGDIPEGYSVSREKKERFSLILESASTNQTSMYLCASSYTGNNDYEQYFGPGTRLTVT.

A single count supports this clone. The V and J genes are TRBV30 and TRBJ2-7; 8 bases align to TRBD2. Trimming took 2 bases from V and 3 from J; bases not matched to a gene: 3. Germline CDR1 and CDR2: GTSNPN and SVGIG (reference sequence). The CDR3 is 13 residues long. The CDR3 region has the DNA TGTGCCTGGAGTCAAACTAGCGGCTACGAGCAGTACTTC. Translation gives CAWSQTSGYEQYF.

The rearrangement links TRBV28 to TRBJ1-5, with D unresolved. The CDR3 is 14 amino acids. Trimming removed 6 bases from V and 5 bases from J, with 14 bases in between. Germline CDR1 is MDHEN and CDR2 is SYDVKM. Here the CDR3 reads CASSSMGGYQPQHF. CDR3 DNA: TGTGCCAGCAGCTCAATGGGAGGGTATCAGCCCCAGCATTTT.

This chain uses TRBV2 with TRBJ1-6; 9 positions match TRBD1. Looked up from germline, CDR1 is SNHLY and CDR2 is FYNNEI. The CDR3 runs 14 residues. Trimming took 10 bases from V and 10 from J; bases not matched to a gene: 11. This chain's CDR3 is CATMDRGYTSPLHF. The CDR3 DNA reads as TGTGCCACCATGGACAGGGGTTATACATCACCCCTCCACTTT.

The V call is TRBV14, the J call TRBJ2-1; the match to TRBD2 covers 8 bases. CDR1 and CDR2 (germline): SGHDN, FVKESK. The length of the CDR3 is 19 residues. The V segment lost 0 bases and the J segment 0 bases; nucleotides outside the gene matches: 10. The CDR3 region is CASSQDYVKRESSYNEQFF. The CDR3 nucleotides are TGTGCCAGCAGCCAAGATTATGTAAAGCGGGAGAGCTCCTACAATGAGCAGTTCTTC.

The V gene is TRBV7-8, the J gene TRBJ2-1; perhaps TRBD2 as D (6 bases). The CDR3 is 16 amino acids. CDR1 SGHVS and CDR2 FQNEAQ come from the germline V gene. The V gene lost 6 bases and the J gene lost 1 base, with 16 bases spanning the gap. The CDR3 DNA reads as TGTGCCAGCAGGGGGTACCGGGAGTATTCCTACAATGAGCAGTTCTTC. It specifies CASRGYREYSYNEQFF.

The V gene is TRBV10-3, the J gene TRBJ2-7; TRBD2 matches 9 bases. Germline trimming cut 2 bases from V and 7 bases from J; bases unmatched to any gene: 12. Germline V gene sequence: CDR1 ENHRY, CDR2 SYGVKD. The CDR3 has 16 amino acids. The CDR3 nucleotides are TGTGCCATCAGTGAGCCGACGGGACTAGCTCTTGGGGAGCAGTACTTC. Translated: CAISEPTGLALGEQYF.

This chain uses TRBV5-6 with TRBJ2-3; 8 nucleotides align to TRBD2. The CDR3 loop spans 15 amino acids. CDR1 SGHDT and CDR2 YYEEEE come from the germline V gene. V dropped 1 base and J dropped 4; count of bases not matched to a gene: 5. The chain's CDR3 is CASSLIGRAADTQYF. The CDR3 region has the DNA TGTGCCAGCAGCTTGATCGGGAGGGCCGCAGATACGCAGTATTTT.

The chain carries TRBV2 and TRBJ2-1; possibly TRBD1 for D (5 bases). Germline loops: CDR1 SNHLY, CDR2 FYNNEI. Between the trimmed V and J ends, which lost 2 bases and 7 bases, there was a span of 21 bases. The CDR3 has 17 amino acids. CDR3 region: CASSERSRRRAGNEQFF. The CDR3 region has the DNA TGTGCCAGCAGTGAAAGGTCGAGGCGCAGGGCTGGAAATGAGCAGTTCTTC.

The chain carries TRBV5-1 and TRBJ2-7; D call uncertain. The CDR3 totals 14 residues. Looked up from germline, CDR1 is SGHRS and CDR2 is YFSETQ. With 2 bases removed from V and 0 bases from J, the gap between germline ends came to 9 bases. The CDR3 loop reads CASSLTLSSYEQYF. In nucleotides, the CDR3 is TGCGCCAGCAGCTTAACCCTGAGCTCCTACGAGCAGTACTTC. Looking up the rest from reference TRBV5-1 and TRBJ2-7 gives the full variable domain: KAGVTQTPRYLIKTRGQQVTLSCSPISGHRSVSWYQQTPGQGLQFLFEYFSETQRNKGNFPGRFSGRQFSNSRSEMNVSTLELGDSALYLCASSLTLSSYEQYFGPGTRLTVT.

The rearrangement joins TRBV13 to TRBJ2-7, with TRBD2 identical over 8 bases. Germline CDR1 reads PRHDT; CDR2 reads FYEKMQ (reference sequence). J was trimmed by 0 bases and V by 3 bases; bases with no gene match: 4. This CDR3 contains 15 residues. The CDR3 sequence is CASSFWSGSSYEQYF. CDR3 DNA sequence: TGTGCCAGCAGCTTTTGGAGCGGGAGCTCCTACGAGCAGTACTTC.

The chain is built from TRBV7-3 and TRBJ2-3, with 12 positions matching TRBD2. Germline V gives CDR1 SGHTA, CDR2 FQGTGA. The CDR3 runs 15 residues. V was clipped by 5 bases and J by 4 bases; unmatched bases: 4. The CDR3 protein is CASSKTSGSADTQYF. The CDR3 DNA is TGTGCCAGCAGCAAGACTAGCGGGAGTGCAGATACGCAGTATTTT.

The V and J genes are TRBV21-1 and TRBJ2-1; TRBD1 was called by the table and not checked on the DNA. TRBV21-1 is an annotated pseudogene. This CDR3 comprises 17 residues. DNA of the CDR3: TGTGCCAGCAGCAAAGTTGGGGCAGGGGGCGCTTTTAATGAGCAGTTCTTC. Translated: CASSKVGAGGAFNEQFF.

This clone was picked up a small number of times. The gene calls are TRBV19 and TRBJ2-3; 8 nucleotides agree with TRBD1. The germline V gene has CDR1 LNHDA and CDR2 SQIVND (reference sequence). The CDR3 runs 16 residues. Losses at the gene ends were 5 bases for V and 2 bases for J; bases not matched to a gene: 9. The chain's CDR3 is CASSPRTGMITDTQYF. For the CDR3, the DNA is TGTGCCAGTAGTCCCCGGACAGGGATGATCACAGATACGCAGTATTTT. The full variable domain, its missing parts supplied by reference TRBV19 and TRBJ2-3, is DGGITQSPKYLFRKEGQNVTLSCEQNLNHDAMYWYRQDPGQGLRLIYYSQIVNDFQKGDIAEGYSVSREKKESFPLTVTSAQKNPTAFYLCASSPRTGMITDTQYFGPGTRLTVL.

The gene calls are TRBV18 and TRBJ1-1, with a possible D match to TRBD1 (6 bases). CDR1 is KGHSH, CDR2 LQKENI, per germline. CDR3 length: 19 residues. V was pared by 2 bases and J by 0 bases, with 22 bases between. The CDR3 protein is CASSPRTLRAWDMNTEAFF. CDR3 nucleotide sequence: TGTGCCAGCTCACCAAGGACATTACGGGCTTGGGACATGAACACTGAAGCTTTCTTT.

The rearrangement links TRBV7-9 to TRBJ2-1; 12 nucleotides align to TRBD2. J gave up 7 bases and V 4 bases, and 8 bases lay outside the gene matches. CDR3 length: 16 amino acids. Germline loops: CDR1 SEHNR, CDR2 FQNEAQ (reference sequence). CDR3 protein: CASSSRLAGASNEQFF. The CDR3 nucleotides read TGTGCCAGCAGCTCCAGACTAGCGGGAGCTTCTAATGAGCAGTTCTTC.

The chain carries TRBV18 and TRBJ2-5; D gene unclear. With 6 bases removed from V and 0 bases from J, the gap between germline ends came to 11 bases. The CDR3 extends over 14 amino acids. Germline V lookup: CDR1 KGHSH, CDR2 LQKENI. The CDR3 region is CASSENNNQETQYF. Here the CDR3 DNA reads TGTGCCAGCTCGGAGAACAACAACCAAGAGACCCAGTACTTC.

The CDR3 DNA reads TGTGCCAGCAGGGACAGGATTAGAACTGAAGCTTTCTTT. This translates into CASRDRIRTEAFF. The genes are TRBV6-5 and TRBJ1-1; TRBD1 matches 7 bases. Losses at the gene ends were 6 bases for V and 5 bases for J; bases not matched to a gene: 6. Germline CDR1 is MNHEY and CDR2 is SVGAGI. The CDR3 consists of 13 residues.

This sequence joins TRBV4-1 and TRBJ2-3; 10 bases agree with TRBD2. Germline V lookup: CDR1 MGHRA, CDR2 YSYEKL. The J segment lost 4 bases and the V segment lost 2 bases, leaving 3 bases of the junction unmatched. CDR3 length: 15 amino acids. This CDR3 reads CASSQLAGAADTQYF. The CDR3, as DNA: TGCGCCAGCAGCCAACTAGCGGGAGCGGCAGATACGCAGTATTTT.

The V gene is TRBV4-2, the J gene TRBJ2-7, with 10 bases matching TRBD2. V lost 0 bases and J lost 4; bases outside the gene matches: 6. Per the germline V gene, CDR1 is LGHNA and CDR2 is YNFKEQ. CDR3 length equals 16 residues. Here the CDR3 reads CASSQEASGGAYEQYF. CDR3 DNA sequence: TGTGCCAGCAGCCAAGAAGCAAGCGGGGGGGCATACGAGCAGTACTTC.

This clone showed up just once. The chain uses TRBV2 and TRBJ2-1; 7 positions match TRBD2. From germline, CDR1 is SNHLY and CDR2 FYNNEI. This CDR3 has 14 residues. The V segment lost 7 bases and the J segment 5 bases; nucleotides outside the gene matches: 8. This CDR3 is CASNRRGTDNEQFF. Here the CDR3 DNA reads TGTGCCAGCAACAGGCGGGGGACTGACAATGAGCAGTTCTTC.